This T cell receptor (beta chain) was documented in a study of beta chain features in type 1 diabetes. A CD45RO/CCR7/CD25/CD127/CD95/CD27 panel sorted naive, central memory, regulatory and stem cell-like memory CD4+ cells. Expressed TCRB transcripts were sequenced because the isolated RNA had all been reverse transcribed beforehand. Generated by immunoSEQ multiplex PCR, the TCRdb table keeps only in-frame clones and is missing some. Among some 700,000 clones listed, 13% were seen once. Study-wide findings and caveats: A moderate, significant TCRB CDR3 shortening appeared in type 1 diabetes across four CD4+ subsets.

Germline V gene data show CDR1 as SGDLS and CDR2 as YYNGEE. This CDR3 contains 15 residues. Trimming cost V 3 bases and J 1 base; bases outside gene matches: 4. On this clone itself: Its cognate antigen is unknown.

The chain uses TRBV9 and TRBJ2-3, with 8 bases fitting TRBD2. The source is a man between 18 and 35 years old with type 1 diabetes. Source material: naive CD4+ T cells from blood. The chain's CDR3 is CASSGRGGGTDTQYF. CDR3 coding DNA: TGTGCCAGCAGCGGTCGGGGGGGAGGCACAGATACGCAGTATTTT.